This T cell receptor (beta chain) was obtained from a study of post-analysis software for immune sequencing data. Across the whole study: Included among the disease courses, which were recorded for the cohort, were relapsing-remitting, secondary progressive and progressive-relapsing multiple sclerosis.

Note on this clonotype: Its antigen is unidentified.

Study conclusions and caveats: Elevated frequency relative to controls characterized several TRBV segments in patients, TRBV5-6, TRBV5-1 and TRBV20-1 among them. Strong co-clustering by F measure was seen for same-batch samples. The normalized Chao1 diversity of multiple sclerosis patients was significantly lower than that of controls.

Trimming shortened V by 1 base and J by 2 bases, and 9 bases separated the two germline ends. This CDR3 has 15 amino acids. Unique molecular identifiers tagged the TCR beta cDNA libraries. Input amounts of 1 to 10 million T cells were used. These gave around 500,000 cDNA molecules, so each molecule approximated one T cell. TCRdb re-derived calls from the PCR reads in MiXCR, one entry per CDR3 protein. The table has hundreds of thousands of distinct CDR3 sequences, approximately 30% seen once. Sequencing was done on a sample of blood. The origin of this receptor is a girl aged 5 to 17 with multiple sclerosis. The rearrangement links TRBV12-3 or TRBV12-4 to TRBJ2-4, with D tentatively TRBD2 (6 bases). The CDR3 spells CASSLGGTSKNIQYF. As DNA, the CDR3 is TGTGCCAGCAGTTTAGGCGGGACTTCCAAAAACATTCAGTACTTC.